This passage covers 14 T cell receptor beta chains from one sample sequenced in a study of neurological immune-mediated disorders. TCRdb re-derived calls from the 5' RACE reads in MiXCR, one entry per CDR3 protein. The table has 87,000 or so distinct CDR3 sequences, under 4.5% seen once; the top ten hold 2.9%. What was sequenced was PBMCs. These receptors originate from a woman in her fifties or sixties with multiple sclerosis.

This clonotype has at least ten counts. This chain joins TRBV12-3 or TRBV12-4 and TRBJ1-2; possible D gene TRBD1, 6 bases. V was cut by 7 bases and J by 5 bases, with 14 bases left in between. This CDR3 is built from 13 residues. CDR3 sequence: CASTPGQRYGYTF. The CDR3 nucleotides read TGTGCCAGCACTCCCGGACAGCGATATGGCTACACCTTC.

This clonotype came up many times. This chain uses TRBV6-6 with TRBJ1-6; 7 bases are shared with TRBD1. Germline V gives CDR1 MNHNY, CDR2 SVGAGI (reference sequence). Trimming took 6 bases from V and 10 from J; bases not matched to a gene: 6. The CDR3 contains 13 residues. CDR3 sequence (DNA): TGTGCCAGCAGCTCTGACAGGGCCTCACCCCTCCACTTT. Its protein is CASSSDRASPLHF.

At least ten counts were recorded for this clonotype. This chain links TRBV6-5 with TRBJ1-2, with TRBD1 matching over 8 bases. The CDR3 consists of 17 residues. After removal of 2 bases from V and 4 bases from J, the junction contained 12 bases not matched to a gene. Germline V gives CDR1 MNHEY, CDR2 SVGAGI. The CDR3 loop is CASSYLSYRGFGYGYTF. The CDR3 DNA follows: TGTGCCAGCAGTTACCTATCTTACAGGGGGTTCGGCTATGGCTACACCTTC.

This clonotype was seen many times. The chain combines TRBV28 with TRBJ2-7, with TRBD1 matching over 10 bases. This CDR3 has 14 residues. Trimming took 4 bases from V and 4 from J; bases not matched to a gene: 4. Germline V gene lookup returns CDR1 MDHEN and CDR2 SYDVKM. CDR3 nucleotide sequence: TGTGCCAGCAGTTCGGACAGGGGGATATACGAGCAGTACTTC. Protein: CASSSDRGIYEQYF.

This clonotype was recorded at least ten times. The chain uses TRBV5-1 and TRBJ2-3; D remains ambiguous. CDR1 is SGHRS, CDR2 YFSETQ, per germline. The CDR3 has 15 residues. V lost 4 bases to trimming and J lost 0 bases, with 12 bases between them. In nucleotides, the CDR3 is TGCGCCAGCAGCCCCTCATCCCAGAGCACAGATACGCAGTATTTT. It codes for CASSPSSQSTDTQYF.

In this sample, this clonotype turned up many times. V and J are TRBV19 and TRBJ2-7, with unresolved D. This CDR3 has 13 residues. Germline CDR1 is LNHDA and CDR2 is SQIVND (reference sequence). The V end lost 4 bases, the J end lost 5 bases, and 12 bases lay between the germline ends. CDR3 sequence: CASSSAMDHEQYF. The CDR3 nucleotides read TGTGCCAGTAGTAGCGCCATGGACCACGAGCAGTACTTC.

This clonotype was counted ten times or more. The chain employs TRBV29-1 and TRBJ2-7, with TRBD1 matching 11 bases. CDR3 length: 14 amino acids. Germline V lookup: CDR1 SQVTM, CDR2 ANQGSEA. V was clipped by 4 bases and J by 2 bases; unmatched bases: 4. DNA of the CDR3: TGCAGCGTTGTCGGGGGACAGGGGGCCTACGAGCAGTACTTC. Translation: CSVVGGQGAYEQYF.

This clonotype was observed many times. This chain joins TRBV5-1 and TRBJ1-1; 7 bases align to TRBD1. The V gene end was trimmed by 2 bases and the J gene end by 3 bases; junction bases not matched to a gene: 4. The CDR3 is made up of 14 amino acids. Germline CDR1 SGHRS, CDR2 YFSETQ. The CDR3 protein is CASSLDGTDTEAFF. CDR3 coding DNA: TGCGCCAGCAGCTTAGATGGGACAGACACTGAAGCTTTCTTT.

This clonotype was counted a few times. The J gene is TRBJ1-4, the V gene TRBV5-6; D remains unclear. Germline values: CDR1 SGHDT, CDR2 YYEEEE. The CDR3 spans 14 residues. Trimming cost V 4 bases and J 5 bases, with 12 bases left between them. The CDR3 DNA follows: TGTGCCAGCAGCCTGTCGGGTTGGAATGAAAAACTGTTTTTT. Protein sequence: CASSLSGWNEKLFF.

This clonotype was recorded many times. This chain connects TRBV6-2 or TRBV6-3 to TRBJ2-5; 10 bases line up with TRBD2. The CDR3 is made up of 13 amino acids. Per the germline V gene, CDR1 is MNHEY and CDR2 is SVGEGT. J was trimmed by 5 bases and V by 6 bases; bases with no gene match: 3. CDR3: CASRLAGLETQYF. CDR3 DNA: TGTGCCAGCAGACTAGCGGGGCTGGAGACCCAGTACTTC.

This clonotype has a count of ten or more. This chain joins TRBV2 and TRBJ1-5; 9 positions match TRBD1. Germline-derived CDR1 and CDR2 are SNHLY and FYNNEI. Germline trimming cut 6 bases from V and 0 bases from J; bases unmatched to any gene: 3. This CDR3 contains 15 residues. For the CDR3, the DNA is TGTGCCAGCAGGTTGACAGGGGGTAGCAATCAGCCCCAGCATTTT. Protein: CASRLTGGSNQPQHF.

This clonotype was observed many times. CDR3 sequence reads: CASSFSSGLDGLEQFF. CDR3 in DNA: TGTGCCAGCAGTTTCTCTAGCGGGCTAGATGGTCTGGAGCAGTTCTTC. The chain uses TRBV27 and TRBJ2-1, with TRBD2 identical over 8 bases. Trimming at V came to 3 bases and at J to 10 bases, leaving 14 bases not matched to a gene. The CDR3 loop spans 16 amino acids. Germline values: CDR1 MNHEY, CDR2 SMNVEV (reference sequence).

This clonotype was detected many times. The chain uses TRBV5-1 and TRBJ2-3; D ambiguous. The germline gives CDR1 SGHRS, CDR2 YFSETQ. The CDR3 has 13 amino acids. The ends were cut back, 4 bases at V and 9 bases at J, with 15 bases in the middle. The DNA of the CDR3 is TGCGCCAGCAGCACACCGCAGGTTAGGACGCAGTATTTT. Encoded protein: CASSTPQVRTQYF.

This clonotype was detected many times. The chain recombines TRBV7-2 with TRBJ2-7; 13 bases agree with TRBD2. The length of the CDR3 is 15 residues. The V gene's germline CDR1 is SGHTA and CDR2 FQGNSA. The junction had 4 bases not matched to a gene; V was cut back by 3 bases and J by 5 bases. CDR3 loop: CASSFLLAGGHEQYF. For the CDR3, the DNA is TGTGCCAGCAGCTTCCTACTAGCGGGGGGGCACGAGCAGTACTTC.